This is a list of T cell receptor beta chains from one sample in a study of PD-1 blockade in classical Hodgkin lymphoma. Method: immunoSEQ multiplex PCR; TCRdb's copy keeps in-frame clones and lacks some. In the table there are some 25,000 clones, about four fifths of which are singletons. Sample: peripheral blood mononuclear cells (PBMCs), taken before the second cycle of nivolumab. The source of these receptors is a human donor with classical Hodgkin lymphoma. Both conserved end residues are part of each CDR3. A D gene is named only where the DNA matches it firmly. Expanded clones get a size class; other rows say once, few or many, or leave the size out.

cdr3_aa | cdr3_nt | v_call | d_call | clone_size | cdr3_length | j_call
CASSIRGEPNYGYTF | TGTGCCAGTAGTATTCGGGGAGAACCCAACTATGGCTACACCTTC | TRBV19 | . | . | 15 | TRBJ1-2
CASSPGQGAGEQYF | TGTGCCAGTAGTCCCGGACAGGGGGCCGGCGAGCAGTACTTC | TRBV19 | TRBD1 | . | 14 | TRBJ2-7
CASSFQGRADTQYF | TGTGCCAGCAGCTTTCAGGGGCGGGCAGATACGCAGTATTTT | TRBV5-5 | . | . | 14 | TRBJ2-3
CASSLGAFAEAFF | TGTGCCAGCAGCTTGGGGGCGTTCGCTGAAGCTTTCTTT | TRBV5-4 | . | . | 13 | TRBJ1-1
CASSEGEKLFF | TGTGCCAGCAGTGAGGGTGAAAAACTGTTTTTT | TRBV2 | . | few | 11 | TRBJ1-4
CASSPPSGSGTQYF | TGTGCCAGCTCACCACCGTCAGGGAGCGGGACCCAGTACTTC | TRBV18 | . | . | 14 | TRBJ2-5
CAISPGDTIYF | TGTGCCATCAGTCCCGGTGACACCATATATTTT | TRBV10-3 | . | . | 11 | TRBJ1-3
CASSDLAGGHGEQFF | TGTGCCAGCAGTGACTTAGCGGGGGGGCACGGTGAGCAGTTCTTC | TRBV6-4 | TRBD2 | . | 15 | TRBJ2-1
CASSYSGSQETQYF | TGTGCCAGCAGTTACTCGGGGAGCCAAGAGACCCAGTACTTC | TRBV6-5 | . | medium-sized | 14 | TRBJ2-5
CASSMSAVTDTQYF | TGTGCCAGTAGTATGTCGGCGGTTACAGATACGCAGTATTTT | TRBV19 | . | . | 14 | TRBJ2-3
CASSSSRLAGDRYNEQFF | TGTGCCAGCAGTTCCTCTCGACTAGCGGGGGACCGCTACAATGAGCAGTTCTTC | TRBV28 | TRBD2 | once | 18 | TRBJ2-1
CASSFRSGGYTDTQYF | TGTGCCAGCAGCTTCCGGTCCGGGGGCTACACAGATACGCAGTATTTT | TRBV7-2 | . | . | 16 | TRBJ2-3
CASSIAGTSGGYEQFF | TGTGCCAGTAGTATAGCCGGGACTAGCGGGGGGTATGAGCAGTTCTTC | TRBV19 | TRBD2 | few | 16 | TRBJ2-1
CASSLAQVGNQPQHF | TGTGCCAGCAGCTTAGCGCAGGTGGGCAATCAGCCCCAGCATTTT | TRBV7-2 | . | . | 15 | TRBJ1-5
CATSRDSGGGAYNEQFF | TGTGCCACCAGCAGAGATTCGGGCGGGGGGGCCTACAATGAGCAGTTCTTC | TRBV15 | TRBD2 | . | 17 | TRBJ2-1
CASSPFGLLGLGGEQYF | TGTGCCAGTAGCCCGTTTGGACTCTTAGGCCTCGGGGGCGAGCAGTACTTC | TRBV19 | . | large | 17 | TRBJ2-7
CASSPGTGVTDTQYF | TGTGCCAGCAGCCCCGGGACAGGGGTTACAGATACGCAGTATTTT | TRBV9 | TRBD1 | . | 15 | TRBJ2-3
CASNVGRTNYGYTF | TGTGCCAGCAACGTGGGACGGACTAACTATGGCTACACCTTC | TRBV27 | . | . | 14 | TRBJ1-2
CASRRSTDTQYF | TGTGCCAGCAGGCGTAGCACAGATACGCAGTATTTT | TRBV5-8 | . | . | 12 | TRBJ2-3
CASSSDPVHGGYRYEQYF | TGTGCCAGCAGCTCCGACCCCGTACATGGGGGATATAGGTACGAGCAGTACTTC | TRBV11-2 | . | . | 18 | TRBJ2-7
CASSEERWVAYEQYF | TGTGCCAGCAGTGAAGAGAGGTGGGTCGCCTACGAGCAGTACTTC | TRBV6-1 | . | medium-sized | 15 | TRBJ2-7
CASRLAGGLDSPLHF | TGTGCCAGCAGATTGGCGGGGGGCCTTGATTCACCCCTCCACTTT | TRBV6-5 | . | . | 15 | TRBJ1-6
CASSLSGGARGYTF | TGTGCCAGCAGTTTATCTGGGGGCGCGAGAGGCTACACCTTC | TRBV28 | . | . | 14 | TRBJ1-2
CASSLRDPRGEQFF | TGTGCCAGCAGCCTCCGGGACCCTCGAGGGGAGCAGTTCTTC | TRBV6-5 | . | . | 14 | TRBJ2-1
CASSEDRGQSYGYTF | TGTGCCAGCAGCGAGGACAGGGGGCAAAGCTATGGCTACACCTTC | TRBV7-8 | TRBD1 | . | 15 | TRBJ1-2
CASSPGTGNLDTQYF | TGTGCCAGCAGCCCCGGGACAGGGAATTTAGATACGCAGTATTTT | TRBV11-3 | TRBD1 | . | 15 | TRBJ2-3
CASSTGTGDYNEQFF | TGTGCCAGCAGCACCGGGACAGGGGACTACAATGAGCAGTTCTTC | TRBV28 | TRBD1 | . | 15 | TRBJ2-1
CARSLDMGRGYGYTF | TGTGCCAGAAGCTTGGATATGGGCAGGGGCTATGGCTACACCTTC | TRBV5-3 | . | . | 15 | TRBJ1-2
CASSGQGTDTQYF | TGTGCCAGTAGCGGACAGGGAACAGATACGCAGTATTTT | TRBV19 | TRBD1 | . | 13 | TRBJ2-3
CASSTRDREMNTEAFF | TGTGCCAGCAGCACCAGGGACAGAGAAATGAACACTGAAGCTTTCTTT | TRBV7-8 | TRBD1 | . | 16 | TRBJ1-1